This entry features one TCR beta chain sequence. Its antigen is undetermined. It was uncontrolled infection, other autoimmune disease, pregnancy or lactation that excluded patients. Thyroid ultrasound and orbital computed tomography, with clinical symptoms and serum thyroxine and TRAb, informed diagnoses. The entry originates in a study of T cells in Graves' hyperthyroidism and ophthalmopathy. Study summary: Before any treatment, at initial diagnosis, peripheral blood was collected.

Template material for amplifying TCR beta CDR3 regions consisted of RNA transcripts. HTBI primers were employed in a first-round RT-PCR of the TCR CDR3. MiXCR, applied by TCRdb to the multiplex PCR reads, yields one record per CDR3 protein. The sample includes around 600,000 distinct CDR3 sequences, more than 12% of them seen just once. The V end was cut by 4 bases, the J end by 0 bases, with 10 bases between. The CDR3 consists of 14 residues. Germline lookup yields CDR1 MGHRA and CDR2 YSYEKL. General study results and limits: Before onset, by a median of around six months, the model predicted ophthalmopathy.

This TCR derives from a woman between 50 and 59 years old with Graves' ophthalmopathy. The rearrangement joins TRBV4-1 to TRBJ2-7; maybe TRBD1 (5 bases). Input material: blood. The DNA for the CDR3 is TGCGCCAGCAGCCCCCTGGACATCTCCTACGAGCAGTACTTC. Its translation is CASSPLDISYEQYF.